Listed here are 15 T cell receptor beta chains from one sample, sequenced in a study of shared clonotypes between healthy human individuals. Sequenced by immunoSEQ multiplex PCR; TCRdb stores in-frame clones only, minus some. This table holds about 2.3 million clones, 92% found once. The sample comprised naive CD4+ T cells from PBMCs. Regarding subset: CD45RA+ positively selected. The receptor source for this set is a man younger than 35 in good health. Some clones in this sample may be carry-over from other donors' samples.

The CDR3 reads CASRDFGTGAEKLFF. The CDR3 DNA follows: TGTGCCAGTAGAGACTTCGGGACAGGGGCTGAAAAACTGTTTTTT. The chain links TRBV19 to TRBJ1-4; 10 bases are a match to TRBD1. Germline V gene data show CDR1 as LNHDA and CDR2 as SQIVND (reference sequence). The CDR3 is made up of 15 amino acids. V lost 6 bases, J lost 7 bases, and 8 bases stayed unmatched.

As DNA, the CDR3 is TGTGCCAGCAGTTCTCGGACTCTAGCTGTATTCGATACGCAGTATTTT. This translates into CASSSRTLAVFDTQYF. The chain couples TRBV28 to TRBJ2-3; perhaps TRBD2 as D (5 bases). The V and J ends lost 4 bases and 6 bases respectively, with 20 bases between them. The CDR3 loop spans 16 amino acids. The germline V gene has CDR1 MDHEN and CDR2 SYDVKM.

The chain is built from TRBV18 and TRBJ1-2; D may be TRBD1 (5 bases). Germline V lookup: CDR1 KGHSH, CDR2 LQKENI. The germline V and J ends were trimmed by 4 bases and 8 bases, with 14 bases remaining between them. The CDR3 totals 13 residues. CDR3: CASSLKGLEGYTF. DNA for the CDR3: TGTGCCAGCTCACTTAAGGGGTTGGAGGGCTACACCTTC.

This clone was detected only once. The genes are TRBV7-3 and TRBJ2-1; TRBD1 matches at 8 bases. Trimming removed 5 bases from V and 9 bases from J; junction bases left unmatched: 9. The CDR3 is made up of 14 amino acids. CDR1 and CDR2 from the germline V gene are SGHTA and FQGTGA. The CDR3, as DNA: TGTGCCAGCAGCGAGGGACAGGTCCGAAGTGAGCAGTTCTTC. This gives the protein CASSEGQVRSEQFF. The complete variable domain, with remaining parts taken from reference TRBV7-3 and TRBJ2-1, reads GAGVSQTPSNKVTEKGKYVELRCDPISGHTALYWYRQSLGQGPEFLIYFQGTGAADDSGLPNDRFFAVRPEGSVSTLKIQRTERGDSAVYLCASSEGQVRSEQFFGPGTRLTVL.

The rearrangement links TRBV9 to TRBJ1-1; the D is unclear. Trimming took off 5 bases at V and 3 bases at J, with 14 bases between the two ends. Germline V gene data show CDR1 as SGDLS and CDR2 as YYNGEE. CDR3 length: 14 residues. The CDR3 sequence is CASSKDVEDTEAFF. The CDR3 DNA follows: TGTGCCAGCAGTAAGGACGTTGAGGACACTGAAGCTTTCTTT.

As to this clone: This CDR3 is also generated by other DNA sequences in the sample. The chain recombines TRBV7-3 with TRBJ2-1; D may be TRBD2 (5 bases). Per germline, CDR1 SGHTA and CDR2 FQGTGA. Trimming took 1 base from V and 5 from J, leaving 6 bases between them. This CDR3 spans 13 amino acids. CDR3 in amino acids: CASSLNGDNEQFF. CDR3 in DNA: TGTGCCAGCAGCTTAAACGGGGACAATGAGCAGTTCTTC.

The rearrangement links TRBV5-4 to TRBJ1-3; D may be TRBD1 (6 bases). The V gene lost 2 bases and the J gene lost 8 bases, with 11 bases spanning the gap. The CDR3 is made up of 13 amino acids. CDR1 and CDR2 (germline): SGHNT, YYREEE (reference sequence). CDR3 bases: TGTGCCAGCAGCTTCGGGGGCCGGGACACCATATATTTT. Protein: CASSFGGRDTIYF.

The J gene is TRBJ1-1, the V gene TRBV19; D might be TRBD1 (5 bases). This CDR3 region has 17 residues. V lost 1 base, J lost 6 bases, and 21 bases lay in between. Germline assignment: CDR1 LNHDA and CDR2 SQIVND (reference sequence). The chain's CDR3 is CASSIVPTIGVRAEAFF. The CDR3 DNA reads TGTGCCAGTAGTATAGTTCCGACTATAGGGGTGAGGGCTGAAGCTTTCTTT. Supplemented by reference TRBV19 and TRBJ1-1, the full variable domain reads DGGITQSPKYLFRKEGQNVTLSCEQNLNHDAMYWYRQDPGQGLRLIYYSQIVNDFQKGDIAEGYSVSREKKESFPLTVTSAQKNPTAFYLCASSIVPTIGVRAEAFFGQGTRLTVV.

This sequence joins TRBV5-1 and TRBJ2-1; TRBD2 aligns across 9 bases. Trimming took 7 bases from V and 8 from J; bases not matched to a gene: 13. Germline V gives CDR1 SGHRS, CDR2 YFSETQ. The CDR3 totals 15 residues. The CDR3 DNA is TGCGCCAGCGCTCTAGCGGGATTATCTCGGGATGAGCAGTTCTTC. This sequence encodes CASALAGLSRDEQFF.

J is TRBJ1-2 and V is TRBV6-5; 7 bases line up with TRBD1. The CDR3 totals 15 residues. CDR1 is MNHEY, CDR2 SVGAGI, per germline. V shed 4 bases, J shed 8 bases, and the junction held 13 bases outside the gene matches. The CDR3 nucleotides read TGTGCCAGCAGTTCTCCGGACAGGCTACCGGGGGGCTACACCTTC. Protein product: CASSSPDRLPGGYTF.

J is TRBJ2-3 and V is TRBV5-1; a possible D gene is TRBD1 (6 bases). The CDR3 sequence is 15 residues long. Trimming left V 5 bases short and J 0 bases short, with 13 bases between. CDR1 SGHRS and CDR2 YFSETQ come from the germline V gene. The CDR3 protein is CASRPTGMSTDTQYF. The CDR3 DNA is TGCGCCAGCAGGCCTACAGGGATGAGCACAGATACGCAGTATTTT.

Concerning this clone itself: Other DNA sequences in the sample encode the same CDR3. V and J are TRBV30 and TRBJ1-5, with 7 bases fitting TRBD1. This CDR3 region has 13 residues. J lost 5 bases, V lost 3 bases, and 4 bases had no gene match. Germline V CDR1 and CDR2: GTSNPN, SVGIG (reference sequence). CDR3 DNA sequence: TGTGCCTGGAGGGAGGGGGCCGATCAGCCCCAGCATTTT. Amino acids: CAWREGADQPQHF.

The chain uses TRBV5-1 and TRBJ2-7, with D hard to call. The CDR3 has 13 amino acids. With 4 bases removed from V and 2 bases from J, the gap between germline ends came to 10 bases. Germline CDR1 and CDR2: SGHRS and YFSETQ. CDR3 in amino acids: CASSPEVPYEQYF. CDR3 nucleotide sequence: TGCGCCAGCAGCCCCGAGGTGCCCTACGAGCAGTACTTC.

The J gene is TRBJ2-1, the V gene TRBV11-2; weak D call: TRBD2 (5 bases). The CDR3 extends over 14 amino acids. Deletions cut 2 bases from V and 4 bases from J, with 9 bases between. The germline V gene encodes CDR1 SGHAT and CDR2 FQNNGV. CDR3 DNA sequence: TGTGCCAGCAGCTTACGGTCGGGATACAATGAGCAGTTCTTC. It translates to CASSLRSGYNEQFF. Full variable domain (remainder filled in from reference TRBV11-2 and TRBJ2-1): EAGVAQSPRYKIIEKRQSVAFWCNPISGHATLYWYQQILGQGPKLLIQFQNNGVVDDSQLPKDRFSAERLKGVDSTLKIQPAKLEDSAVYLCASSLRSGYNEQFFGPGTRLTVL.

The chain uses TRBV19 and TRBJ2-1; D call uncertain. Germline CDR1 LNHDA, CDR2 SQIVND (reference sequence). The CDR3 is 15 residues long. V was pared by 4 bases and J by 1 base, with 11 bases between. The CDR3 loop reads CASSKAEPSYNEQFF. The CDR3 bases are TGTGCCAGTAGTAAGGCGGAACCTTCCTACAATGAGCAGTTCTTC. Complete variable domain (other parts from reference TRBV19 and TRBJ2-1): DGGITQSPKYLFRKEGQNVTLSCEQNLNHDAMYWYRQDPGQGLRLIYYSQIVNDFQKGDIAEGYSVSREKKESFPLTVTSAQKNPTAFYLCASSKAEPSYNEQFFGPGTRLTVL.